Below, 27 T cell receptor beta chains from the same sample are listed, as sequenced in a study of cytomegalovirus exposure and HLA in healthy donors. Clones were sequenced by immunoSEQ multiplex PCR, and TCRdb holds only the in-frame ones, with some missing. The sample has 160,000 or so clones, roughly 86% seen once. The sequenced sample was PBMCs. These receptors came from a man aged 18 to 30 in good health and CMV-seropositive.

The chain couples TRBV4-1 to TRBJ2-1; 13 positions agree with TRBD2. Trimming removed 4 bases from V and 7 bases from J; junction bases left unmatched: 7. Germline V gives CDR1 MGHRA, CDR2 YSYEKL. This CDR3 spans 16 amino acids. CDR3 region: CASSLRTSGSWNEQFF. CDR3 in DNA: TGCGCCAGCAGCCTCCGGACTAGCGGGAGTTGGAATGAGCAGTTCTTC.

In nucleotides, the CDR3 is TGTGCCAGCAGCTGGTTAGCGGGGAGCTCCTACAATGAGCAGTTCTTC. This codes for CASSWLAGSSYNEQFF. The chain uses TRBV13 and TRBJ2-1; 8 nucleotides align to TRBD2. J gave up 0 bases and V 4 bases, and 5 bases lay outside the gene matches. The V gene's germline CDR1 is PRHDT and CDR2 FYEKMQ (reference sequence). This CDR3 has 16 residues.

The chain joins TRBV6-6 to TRBJ2-7; D may be TRBD2 (6 bases). Germline lookup yields CDR1 MNHNY and CDR2 SVGAGI (reference sequence). V was clipped by 6 bases and J by 0 bases, with 15 bases between them. The length of the CDR3 is 15 residues. CDR3 in DNA: TGTGCCAGCAGACCTGGGACTTCCCTCTCCTACGAGCAGTACTTC. It codes for CASRPGTSLSYEQYF.

This rearrangement joins TRBV6-5 to TRBJ1-1, with 10 bases aligning to TRBD1. Unmatched junction bases numbered 4, after V lost 6 bases and J lost 6 bases. This CDR3 region has 13 residues. In germline, CDR1 is MNHEY, CDR2 SVGAGI. CDR3 sequence reads: CASRTGTGAEAFF. In nucleotides, the CDR3 is TGTGCCAGCAGAACCGGGACAGGGGCTGAAGCTTTCTTT.

This chain connects TRBV7-2 to TRBJ1-4; 9 positions agree with TRBD1. There are 15 residues in the CDR3. V lost 5 bases and J lost 8; bases outside the gene matches: 9. Germline V gene data show CDR1 as SGHTA and CDR2 as FQGNSA. For the CDR3, the DNA is TGTGCCAGCAGCCCTCAGGGACAGGGCGGAGAAAAACTGTTTTTT. It is translated as CASSPQGQGGEKLFF.

The chain has TRBV11-2 and TRBJ2-7; the D gene is possibly TRBD1 (6 bases). Trimming removed 5 bases from V and 3 bases from J, with 11 bases in between. The CDR3 sequence is 13 residues long. CDR1 is SGHAT, CDR2 FQNNGV, per germline. CDR3 in DNA: TGTGCCAGCAGCCCGGACAGAAACTACGAGCAGTACTTC. This codes for CASSPDRNYEQYF.

The CDR3 sequence: CASSPQAHEQYF. The CDR3 nucleotides are TGTGCCAGCAGCCCCCAGGCCCACGAGCAGTACTTC. This chain uses TRBV28 with TRBJ2-7; D call uncertain. This CDR3 region has 12 residues. V was cut by 6 bases and J by 5 bases, with 11 bases left in between. The germline gives CDR1 MDHEN, CDR2 SYDVKM. The variable domain in full, completed from reference TRBV28 and TRBJ2-7, reads DVKVTQSSRYLVKRTGEKVFLECVQDMDHENMFWYRQDPGLGLRLIYFSYDVKMKEKGDIPEGYSVSREKKERFSLILESASTNQTSMYLCASSPQAHEQYFGPGTRLTVT.

V and J are TRBV28 and TRBJ1-5; D may be TRBD1 (5 bases). Trimming removed 5 bases at V and 7 bases at J, with 18 bases between. The CDR3 totals 15 residues. In germline, CDR1 is MDHEN, CDR2 SYDVKM. For the CDR3, the DNA is TGTGCCAGCAGTCCCTTCAGGGCATCGAAGCAGCCCCAGCATTTT. It encodes CASSPFRASKQPQHF. Filled out from reference TRBV28 and TRBJ1-5, the complete variable domain reads DVKVTQSSRYLVKRTGEKVFLECVQDMDHENMFWYRQDPGLGLRLIYFSYDVKMKEKGDIPEGYSVSREKKERFSLILESASTNQTSMYLCASSPFRASKQPQHFGDGTRLSIL.

This clone came up once. Here the CDR3 reads CASSFQGAGTGELFF. CDR3 coding DNA: TGTGCCAGCAGCTTTCAGGGGGCGGGCACCGGGGAGCTGTTTTTT. The chain joins TRBV7-2 to TRBJ2-2; 8 nucleotides match TRBD1. The CDR3 loop spans 15 amino acids. With V trimmed by 3 bases and J by 4 bases, 4 bases remained unmatched. Per germline, CDR1 SGHTA and CDR2 FQGNSA.

The gene calls are TRBV5-4 and TRBJ1-1, with TRBD1 identical over 8 bases. Losses at the gene ends were 4 bases for V and 1 base for J; bases not matched to a gene: 3. Germline values: CDR1 SGHNT, CDR2 YYREEE (reference sequence). The CDR3 covers 14 residues. This CDR3 reads CASSHRGENTEAFF. CDR3 nucleotide sequence: TGTGCCAGCAGCCACAGGGGGGAGAACACTGAAGCTTTCTTT.

The J gene is TRBJ1-5, the V gene TRBV21-1; the table's D call of TRBD1 was not tested on the DNA. TRBV21-1 is reported as a pseudogene. The CDR3 sequence is 13 residues long. The CDR3 sequence is CASSTQGHQPQHF. The CDR3 nucleotides read TGTGCCAGTTCCACACAGGGACATCAGCCCCAGCATTTT.

V gene TRBV29-1 combines with J gene TRBJ1-2; D not resolved. The CDR3 has 11 residues. Deletions cut 3 bases from V and 6 bases from J, with 8 bases between. CDR1 is SQVTM, CDR2 ANQGSEA, per germline. DNA for the CDR3: TGCAGCGTTGACATCGGTGATGGCTACACCTTC. Translation gives CSVDIGDGYTF.

CDR3: CASSLLADFFYEQYF. The CDR3 DNA reads TGTGCCAGCAGCCTACTAGCGGACTTTTTCTACGAGCAGTACTTC. The gene calls are TRBV7-9 and TRBJ2-7, with 8 positions matching TRBD2. Germline V gene data show CDR1 as SEHNR and CDR2 as FQNEAQ (reference sequence). The CDR3 runs 15 residues. V dropped 5 bases and J dropped 3; count of bases not matched to a gene: 9.

This sequence joins TRBV5-1 and TRBJ2-3; 9 positions agree with TRBD2. The CDR3 has 15 residues. V shed 6 bases and J 0 bases; nucleotides not matched to a gene: 5. The germline CDR1 and CDR2 sequences are SGHRS and YFSETQ. CDR3 sequence reads: CASTSTSGSTDTQYF. DNA for the CDR3: TGCGCCAGCACCTCAACTAGCGGGAGCACAGATACGCAGTATTTT.

This clone turned up a few times. J is TRBJ1-2 and V is TRBV19, with D uncertain. Trimming removed 7 bases at V and 8 bases at J, with 14 bases between. Germline lookup yields CDR1 LNHDA and CDR2 SQIVND (reference sequence). The CDR3 covers 12 residues. CDR3 DNA sequence: TGTGCCAGTAAAGGATCCGGGGTCGGCTACACCTTC. Translated: CASKGSGVGYTF.

The table lists this clone with a few counts. This chain joins TRBV2 and TRBJ2-3; TRBD2 matches 9 bases. The V gene end was trimmed by 6 bases and the J gene end by 9 bases; junction bases not matched to a gene: 4. This CDR3 has 12 residues. Germline CDR1 and CDR2: SNHLY and FYNNEI. The CDR3 DNA is TGTGCCAGCAGAGTAGCGGGAGACACGCAGTATTTT. Protein sequence: CASRVAGDTQYF. The full variable domain, its missing parts supplied by reference TRBV2 and TRBJ2-3, is EPEVTQTPSHQVTQMGQEVILRCVPISNHLYFYWYRQILGQKVEFLVSFYNNEISEKSEIFDDQFSVERPDGSNFTLKIRSTKLEDSAMYFCASRVAGDTQYFGPGTRLTVL.

The chain carries TRBV7-2 and TRBJ2-1; 9 bases line up with TRBD2. Unmatched junction bases numbered 8, after V lost 0 bases and J lost 8 bases. CDR1 SGHTA and CDR2 FQGNSA come from the germline V gene. The CDR3 contains 16 residues. The chain's CDR3 is CASSLAGGGAPYEQFF. Written as DNA, the CDR3 is TGTGCCAGCAGCTTAGCGGGCGGGGGGGCCCCGTATGAGCAGTTCTTC.

The V and J genes are TRBV7-2 and TRBJ1-2, with 9 bases lining up with TRBD1. The CDR3 runs to 17 residues. The V gene end was trimmed by 1 base and the J gene end by 4 bases; junction bases not matched to a gene: 10. CDR1 and CDR2 (germline): SGHTA, FQGNSA. The CDR3 DNA reads TGTGCCAGCAGCTTAGATAGGACAGGGGTTTTTGGCTATGGCTACACCTTC. It is translated as CASSLDRTGVFGYGYTF.

This clone has just a few counts. The chain combines TRBV2 with TRBJ1-2; no clear D. Trimming shortened V by 7 bases and J by 5 bases, and 11 bases separated the two germline ends. The CDR3 length is 12 residues. Germline-derived CDR1 and CDR2 are SNHLY and FYNNEI. The CDR3 coding sequence is TGTGCCAGCACTCAAGACACATATGGCTACACCTTC. It is translated as CASTQDTYGYTF.

This sequence joins TRBV18 and TRBJ1-1; D remains unclear. CDR3 length: 13 amino acids. Trimming stripped 4 bases from V and 1 base from J, with 7 bases between. Germline V lookup: CDR1 KGHSH, CDR2 LQKENI. The CDR3, as DNA: TGTGCCAGCTCACTCGAGAGGAACACTGAAGCTTTCTTT. This gives the protein CASSLERNTEAFF.

The J gene is TRBJ2-7, the V gene TRBV6-5, with D possibly TRBD2 on 5 matching bases. The CDR3 is 13 residues long. V lost 6 bases to trimming and J lost 0 bases, with 9 bases between them. The germline V gene has CDR1 MNHEY and CDR2 SVGAGI. CDR3 loop: CASSRTVSYEQYF. CDR3 coding DNA: TGTGCCAGCAGCCGGACTGTCTCCTACGAGCAGTACTTC.

The chain is built from TRBV4-1 and TRBJ2-1, with 16 bases lining up with TRBD2. V gave up 9 bases and J gave up 5 bases; unmatched junction bases: 10. The CDR3 has 17 residues. Germline CDR1 reads MGHRA; CDR2 reads YSYEKL. The CDR3 protein is CASHPGLAGGPNNEQFF. The CDR3 DNA is TGCGCCAGTCATCCGGGACTAGCGGGGGGGCCCAACAATGAGCAGTTCTTC.

The gene calls are TRBV28 and TRBJ1-2, with TRBD1 matching 10 bases. This CDR3 has 15 amino acids. Germline-derived CDR1 and CDR2 are MDHEN and SYDVKM. Trimming cost V 3 bases and J 5 bases; bases outside gene matches: 6. The CDR3 loop is CASSFGTGAIYGYTF. CDR3 in DNA: TGTGCCAGCAGTTTTGGGACAGGGGCAATTTATGGCTACACCTTC.

This sequence joins TRBV19 and TRBJ2-1, with D possibly being TRBD2 (5 bases). With 0 bases removed from V and 10 bases from J, the gap between germline ends came to 13 bases. Germline loops: CDR1 LNHDA, CDR2 SQIVND (reference sequence). This CDR3 is 14 amino acids long. CDR3 bases: TGTGCCAGTAGTATAGAGGCTCAATTAGCGGAGCAGTTCTTC. Protein sequence: CASSIEAQLAEQFF. The entire variable domain, with the rest obtained from reference TRBV19 and TRBJ2-1, is as follows: DGGITQSPKYLFRKEGQNVTLSCEQNLNHDAMYWYRQDPGQGLRLIYYSQIVNDFQKGDIAEGYSVSREKKESFPLTVTSAQKNPTAFYLCASSIEAQLAEQFFGPGTRLTVL.

The V gene is TRBV12-5, the J gene TRBJ1-1; D may be TRBD1 (5 bases). This CDR3 spans 13 amino acids. Per germline, CDR1 LGHNT and CDR2 FRNRAP. V lost 4 bases, J lost 3 bases, and 9 bases lay in between. The chain's CDR3 is CASGSGVDTEAFF. The CDR3 DNA reads TGTGCTAGTGGTTCGGGGGTGGACACTGAAGCTTTCTTT.

J is TRBJ1-2 and V is TRBV6-5; D is ambiguous. Germline V lookup: CDR1 MNHEY, CDR2 SVGAGI. Trimming stripped 6 bases from V and 0 bases from J, with 14 bases between. CDR3 length equals 15 residues. CDR3 nucleotide sequence: TGTGCCAGCAGCCCCGGAGTCGATGCTAACTATGGCTACACCTTC. It encodes CASSPGVDANYGYTF.

This chain connects TRBV7-2 to TRBJ2-7, with D tentatively TRBD1 (5 bases). With 1 base removed from V and 6 bases from J, the gap between germline ends came to 10 bases. The CDR3 runs to 13 residues. Germline-derived CDR1 and CDR2 are SGHTA and FQGNSA. CDR3 loop: CASSLGLGVEQYF. In nucleotides, the CDR3 is TGTGCCAGCAGCTTAGGTTTAGGGGTCGAGCAGTACTTC.